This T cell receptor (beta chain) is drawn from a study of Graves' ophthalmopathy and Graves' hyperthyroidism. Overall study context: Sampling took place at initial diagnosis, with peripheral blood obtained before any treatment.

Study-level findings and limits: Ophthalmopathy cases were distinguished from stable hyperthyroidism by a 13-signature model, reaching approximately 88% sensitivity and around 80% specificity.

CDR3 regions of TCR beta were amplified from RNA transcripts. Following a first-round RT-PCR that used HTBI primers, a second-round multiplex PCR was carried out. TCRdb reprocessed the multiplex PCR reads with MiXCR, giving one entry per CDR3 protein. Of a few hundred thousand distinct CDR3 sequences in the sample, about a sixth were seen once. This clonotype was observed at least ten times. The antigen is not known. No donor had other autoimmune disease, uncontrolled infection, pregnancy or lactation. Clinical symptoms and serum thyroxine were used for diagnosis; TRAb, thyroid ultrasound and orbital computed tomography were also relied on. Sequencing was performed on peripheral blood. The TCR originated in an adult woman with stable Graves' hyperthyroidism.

The CDR3 coding sequence is TGTGCCAGCAGTTCAACAGGGACAGCCGGGGGTGTGGGGGGCTACACCTTC. Protein sequence: CASSSTGTAGGVGGYTF. The chain employs TRBV28 and TRBJ1-2; 7 positions match TRBD1. Per the germline V gene, CDR1 is MDHEN and CDR2 is SYDVKM. The CDR3 has 17 residues. V gave up 4 bases and J gave up 8 bases; unmatched junction bases: 19.